This is a list of T cell receptor beta chains from one sample in a study of CD8 T cells in Susac syndrome. TCRdb re-analysed the immunoSEQ multiplex PCR reads in MiXCR, keeping a single row per CDR3 protein. This sample has 150,000 to 200,000 distinct CDR3 sequences, with 85% to 95% found just once. Sample: CD4+ T cells from PBMCs. These receptor sequences come from a human donor with Susac syndrome. CDR3s include the opening cysteine and the closing phenylalanine or tryptophan. Fields, in order: D gene, V gene, J gene, clone size, CDR3 protein, CDR3 DNA. A D gene is named only where the DNA matches it firmly. A clone size is listed for some rows: how often the clone was seen (once, few, many), or a class if it is expanded.

TRBD1	TRBV5-4	TRBJ1-1	NA	CASSFPGQGPAFF	TGTGCCAGCAGCTTCCCGGGACAGGGCCCAGCTTTCTTT
NA	TRBV5-1	TRBJ2-7	NA	CASSPGTDQTYEQYF	TGCGCCAGCAGCCCGGGGACTGACCAAACCTACGAGCAGTACTTC
TRBD1	TRBV11-2	TRBJ1-2	NA	CASSLTGTGLYGYTF	TGTGCCAGCAGCCTTACCGGGACAGGGCTCTATGGCTACACCTTC
TRBD2	TRBV7-3	TRBJ2-3	NA	CASSLGTSGNTQYF	TGTGCCAGCAGCCTGGGGACTAGCGGGAATACGCAGTATTTT
NA	TRBV20-1	TRBJ2-3	NA	CSAIIVTSTDTQYF	TGCAGTGCTATAATCGTTACTAGCACAGATACGCAGTATTTT
NA	TRBV12-3/TRBV12-4	TRBJ2-2	NA	CASSLDDGELFF	TGTGCCAGCAGTTTAGATGACGGGGAGCTGTTTTTT
TRBD1	TRBV9	TRBJ2-5	NA	CASSATGSRRETQYF	TGTGCCAGCAGCGCGACAGGGTCAAGAAGGGAGACCCAGTACTTC
TRBD2	TRBV7-2	TRBJ2-6	NA	CASSLAPLAGVGANVLTF	TGTGCCAGCAGCTTAGCGCCCCTAGCGGGGGTTGGGGCCAACGTCCTGACTTTC
NA	TRBV6-6	TRBJ1-6	NA	CASGLRDQETLHF	TGTGCCAGCGGGTTACGGGACCAGGAAACCCTCCACTTT
NA	TRBV20-1	TRBJ2-7	NA	CSARRPSEGEQYF	TGCAGTGCTAGAAGACCGTCCGAGGGCGAGCAGTACTTC
NA	TRBV19	TRBJ2-4	NA	CASSILTVQGQNIQYF	TGTGCCAGTAGTATCCTCACCGTACAGGGTCAAAACATTCAGTACTTC
TRBD2	TRBV7-8	TRBJ2-2	NA	CASSRGGTNTGELFF	TGTGCCAGCAGCCGCGGGGGAACGAACACCGGGGAGCTGTTTTTT
NA	TRBV27	TRBJ1-1	once	CASSSIPGGTEAFF	TGTGCCAGCAGTTCCATCCCTGGGGGCACTGAAGCTTTCTTT
TRBD2	TRBV15	TRBJ2-1	NA	CAITPGGPSYNEQFF	TGTGCCATCACCCCGGGGGGGCCATCCTACAATGAGCAGTTCTTC
NA	TRBV10-3	TRBJ1-1	NA	CAISVNMNTEAFF	TGTGCCATCAGTGTGAATATGAACACTGAAGCTTTCTTT
TRBD1	TRBV19	TRBJ2-5	once	CASSSYTGGYQETQYF	TGTGCCAGTAGTAGCTACACAGGGGGATACCAAGAGACCCAGTACTTC
NA	TRBV20-1	TRBJ1-2	NA	CSVVPTNYGYTF	TGCAGTGTTGTACCGACGAACTATGGCTACACCTTC
TRBD2	TRBV7-9	TRBJ2-3	once	CASSPGLAGVPRTDTQYF	TGTGCCAGCAGCCCCGGACTAGCGGGGGTACCGCGCACAGATACGCAGTATTTT
NA	TRBV14	TRBJ2-3	NA	CASSSRRLIGTDTQYF	TGTGCCAGCAGCTCAAGAAGACTGATAGGCACAGATACGCAGTATTTT
NA	TRBV3-1	TRBJ2-4	NA	CASSRDGIAKNIQYF	TGTGCCAGCAGCCGGGACGGAATAGCCAAAAACATTCAGTACTTC
NA	TRBV20-1	TRBJ2-5	NA	CSASWLATETQYF	TGCAGTGCTAGTTGGCTCGCGACGGAGACCCAGTACTTC
NA	TRBV5-1	TRBJ2-7	NA	CASSSIDPGHRYEQYF	TGCGCCAGCAGCTCGATAGACCCGGGACACAGATACGAGCAGTACTTC
NA	TRBV5-1	TRBJ2-1	NA	CASSLGDTYNEQFF	TGCGCCAGCAGCTTGGGGGACACATACAATGAGCAGTTCTTC
TRBD2	TRBV5-6	TRBJ2-1	NA	CASSLNGGGPYNEQFF	TGTGCCAGCAGCTTGAATGGCGGGGGGCCCTACAATGAGCAGTTCTTC
NA	TRBV9	TRBJ1-1	once	CASSVDAGTEAFF	TGTGCCAGCAGCGTAGACGCGGGCACTGAAGCTTTCTTT
NA	TRBV15	TRBJ1-6	NA	CATSRGVGGNSPLHF	TGTGCCACCAGCAGAGGCGTTGGAGGGAATTCACCCCTCCACTTT
TRBD1	TRBV9	TRBJ1-6	NA	CASSDGQGTTNSPLHF	TGTGCCAGCAGCGATGGACAGGGAACAACTAATTCACCCCTCCACTTT
NA	TRBV9	TRBJ2-1	NA	CASTSHVINNEQFF	TGTGCCAGCACCTCCCATGTCATTAACAATGAGCAGTTCTTC
TRBD1	TRBV2	TRBJ1-2	NA	CASSGQGLEGYTF	TGTGCCAGCAGCGGACAGGGATTGGAGGGCTACACCTTC
NA	TRBV20-1	TRBJ1-2	NA	CSATGPGGYTF	TGCAGTGCGACCGGGCCCGGGGGCTACACCTTC
TRBD2	TRBV4-2	TRBJ2-1	NA	CASSQASGGGHNEQFF	TGTGCCAGCAGCCAAGCTTCGGGCGGGGGGCATAATGAGCAGTTCTTC
TRBD2	TRBV9	TRBJ2-3	NA	CASSVVSVGGGACTDTQYF	TGTGCCAGCAGCGTAGTGTCTGTGGGCGGGGGGGCCTGCACAGATACGCAGTATTTT
NA	TRBV15	TRBJ2-5	NA	CATSRDSTGETQYF	TGTGCCACCAGCAGAGATTCGACAGGAGAGACCCAGTACTTC
NA	TRBV9	TRBJ2-3	NA	CASSVAAGESDTQYF	TGTGCCAGCAGCGTAGCAGCAGGGGAATCAGATACGCAGTATTTT
NA	TRBV20-1	TRBJ1-2	NA	CSAMDVVKAFYGYTF	TGCAGTGCTATGGATGTTGTAAAGGCCTTCTATGGCTACACCTTC
NA	TRBV24-1	TRBJ1-2	NA	CATSDRAANYGYTF	TGTGCCACCAGTGATAGGGCGGCTAACTATGGCTACACCTTC
NA	TRBV3-1	TRBJ1-2	NA	CASSQDQRGRVGYTF	TGTGCCAGCAGCCAAGATCAGAGGGGCAGGGTTGGCTACACCTTC
NA	TRBV11-2	TRBJ1-2	NA	CASSLEAASYTF	TGTGCCAGCAGCTTAGAGGCAGCGAGCTACACCTTC
TRBD2	TRBV11-2	TRBJ2-1	NA	CASSFASGNNEQFF	TGTGCCAGCAGCTTCGCTAGCGGAAACAATGAGCAGTTCTTC
TRBD1	TRBV25-1	TRBJ2-3	few	CASSSGTGATDTQYF	TGTGCCAGCAGTTCCGGGACAGGGGCGACAGATACGCAGTATTTT
NA	TRBV12-5	TRBJ2-2	NA	CARKGETGELFF	TGTGCTAGGAAGGGGGAAACCGGGGAGCTGTTTTTT
NA	TRBV29-1	TRBJ2-5	NA	CSVGGTQETQYF	TGCAGCGTGGGGGGAACTCAAGAGACCCAGTACTTC
NA	TRBV7-6	TRBJ2-7	once	CASSLKLSYEQYF	TGTGCCAGCAGCTTAAAATTGAGTTACGAGCAGTACTTC
TRBD2	TRBV4-1	TRBJ2-5	NA	CASSQRGGGGDQETQYF	TGCGCCAGCAGCCAAAGAGGCGGCGGGGGGGATCAAGAGACCCAGTACTTC
NA	TRBV20-1	TRBJ2-5	NA	CSARDRLGQETQYF	TGCAGTGCTAGAGATCGGTTGGGACAAGAGACCCAGTACTTC
NA	TRBV4-2	TRBJ2-5	NA	CASSQDLQETQYF	TGTGCCAGCAGCCAAGATCTACAGGAGACCCAGTACTTC
NA	TRBV5-1	TRBJ1-1	NA	CASGGGNTEAFF	TGCGCCAGCGGAGGGGGTAACACTGAAGCTTTCTTT
TRBD1	TRBV12-3/TRBV12-4	TRBJ1-2	NA	CASTPGQNNYGYTF	TGTGCCAGCACCCCGGGACAGAATAACTATGGCTACACCTTC
TRBD1	TRBV12-3/TRBV12-4	TRBJ2-5	NA	CASKQGTGYQETQYF	TGTGCCAGCAAACAGGGGACAGGATACCAAGAGACCCAGTACTTC
TRBD1	TRBV2	TRBJ2-3	NA	CASTLTGGFSDTQYF	TGTGCCAGCACCCTGACAGGGGGCTTTTCAGATACGCAGTATTTT
NA	TRBV9	TRBJ2-7	NA	CASSVGTGSSSYEQYF	TGTGCCAGCAGCGTAGGAACAGGATCTAGCTCCTACGAGCAGTACTTC